Reported below is one TCR beta chain. What it binds is unknown. This CDR3 contains 14 residues. Trimming took 7 bases from V and 2 from J, leaving 14 bases between them. Germline V gene data show CDR1 as SGHNT and CDR2 as YYREEE (reference sequence). PCR used 60 Vbeta primers and 13 Jbeta primers. Produced via immunoSEQ multiplex PCR; TCRdb's table is partial and in-frame only. The sample contains about 130,000 clones, 79% of which appear only once. The data belong to a study of cytomegalovirus exposure and HLA in healthy donors. About the research overall: Early released data comprised 80 million to 90 million unique TCRs from HLA-typed donors. Findings and limits, study-wide: Presence/absence comparisons presumed near-even sequencing depth among donors. Prior analysis indicated that the majority of TCR beta V segments exhibited productivity approximately 87% or approximately 30% of the time.

This chain uses TRBV5-4 with TRBJ2-3, with D possibly TRBD1 on 6 matching bases. The TCR sequence derives from a man aged 35 to 55 in good health and CMV-seropositive. The specimen sequenced was PBMCs. The CDR3 region is CASLVGGITDTQYF. CDR3 in DNA: TGTGCCAGCCTTGTTGGGGGCATCACAGATACGCAGTATTTT. Filled out from reference TRBV5-4 and TRBJ2-3, the complete variable domain reads ETGVTQSPTHLIKTRGQQVTLRCSSQSGHNTVSWYQQALGQGPQFIFQYYREEENGRGNFPPRFSGLQFPNYSSELNVNALELDDSALYLCASLVGGITDTQYFGPGTRLTVL.